This T cell receptor (beta chain) was observed in a study of blood T cell repertoires in COVID-19. Measured with immunoSEQ multiplex PCR; TCRdb has only the in-frame clones, and not every one. The data show around 100,000 clones, roughly 82% seen once. This clone turned up a few times. The CDR3 is 16 amino acids. V shed 4 bases, J shed 4 bases, and the junction held 8 bases outside the gene matches. Germline V gene data show CDR1 as LNHDA and CDR2 as SQIVND (reference sequence). This clonotype originated in a man in his sixties with acute or convalescent COVID-19. The rearrangement uses TRBV19 and TRBJ1-5; 9 nucleotides match TRBD1. Sequenced sample: peripheral blood. In DNA, the CDR3 is TGTGCCAGTAGTAGTTTAGGGACAGGGAGAAATCAGCCCCAGCATTTT. Translated: CASSSLGTGRNQPQHF.